This is a list of T cell receptor beta chains from one sample in a study of T cell responses to AZD1222 COVID-19 vaccine. Using immunoSEQ multiplex PCR, the repertoire was profiled, and TCRdb retains in-frame clones only, with some absent. The data hold 250,000 to 300,000 clones, with almost 95% observed a single time. The specimen comprised peripheral blood, sampled 28 days after the second AZD1222 dose. Receptors originate from an adult who received the AZD1222 COVID-19 vaccine. CDR3s include the opening cysteine and the closing phenylalanine or tryptophan. Fields, in order: V gene, J gene, D gene, clone size, CDR3 protein, CDR3 DNA. The D gene is left open where the match is weak. Expanded clones are given a class, and other clones once, few, many or no size at all.

TRBV15,TRBJ1-1,-,-,CATSAGGGNTEAFF,TGTGCCACCAGCGCGGGGGGCGGAAACACTGAAGCTTTCTTT
TRBV13,TRBJ2-7,TRBD1,-,CASSGGQAYEQYF,TGTGCCAGCAGCGGCGGACAGGCCTACGAGCAGTACTTC
TRBV9,TRBJ2-2,-,-,CASSPRGAIGELFF,TGTGCCAGCAGCCCCAGGGGGGCGATCGGGGAGCTGTTTTTT
TRBV4-1,TRBJ2-7,-,-,CASSQGGGMDEQYF,TGCGCCAGCAGCCAAGGAGGTGGTATGGACGAGCAGTACTTC
TRBV4-1,TRBJ1-2,-,-,CASSQDGGGDYGYTF,TGCGCCAGCAGCCAAGATGGAGGGGGAGACTATGGCTACACCTTC
TRBV9,TRBJ2-2,-,-,CASSVTGSGELFF,TGTGCCAGCAGCGTAACAGGGTCCGGGGAGCTGTTTTTT
TRBV6-5,TRBJ1-4,-,-,CASSHSGRELFF,TGTGCCAGCAGCCACTCGGGACGGGAACTGTTTTTT
TRBV9,TRBJ2-3,-,-,CASSVVAGGITDTQYF,TGTGCCAGCAGCGTAGTTGCTGGGGGAATCACAGATACGCAGTATTTT
TRBV6-5,TRBJ1-1,-,-,CASSYDPRGTEAFF,TGTGCCAGCAGTTACGACCCCAGAGGGACTGAAGCTTTCTTT
TRBV6-5,TRBJ2-2,-,-,CASRGRTNTGELFF,TGTGCCAGCAGGGGCAGGACAAACACCGGGGAGCTGTTTTTT
TRBV11-3,TRBJ1-1,TRBD1,few,CASSLDRRGHTEAFF,TGTGCCAGCAGCTTAGATCGCAGGGGGCATACTGAAGCTTTCTTT
TRBV30,TRBJ2-1,TRBD2,-,CAWSASGPYNEQFF,TGTGCCTGGAGTGCTAGCGGTCCTTACAATGAGCAGTTCTTC
TRBV7-2,TRBJ2-3,TRBD2,-,CASTPTSGGSTDTQYF,TGTGCCAGCACCCCCACTAGCGGAGGGAGCACAGATACGCAGTATTTT
TRBV19,TRBJ2-1,-,-,CASSIGGGSSSYNEQFF,TGTGCCAGTAGTATAGGAGGCGGGTCTTCTTCCTACAATGAGCAGTTCTTC
TRBV5-1,TRBJ2-3,-,-,CASSWGAVTDTQYF,TGCGCCAGCAGCTGGGGGGCGGTCACAGATACGCAGTATTTT
TRBV4-1,TRBJ1-1,-,-,CASSQPGSWGGDTEAFF,TGCGCCAGCAGCCAGCCAGGGTCGTGGGGGGGGGACACTGAAGCTTTCTTT
TRBV28,TRBJ2-7,-,-,CASTQEGYEQYF,TGTGCCAGCACTCAGGAGGGCTACGAGCAGTACTTC
TRBV5-1,TRBJ1-1,TRBD1,-,CASSPRTGRDSTEAFF,TGCGCCAGCAGCCCAAGGACAGGGAGGGATAGCACTGAAGCTTTCTTT